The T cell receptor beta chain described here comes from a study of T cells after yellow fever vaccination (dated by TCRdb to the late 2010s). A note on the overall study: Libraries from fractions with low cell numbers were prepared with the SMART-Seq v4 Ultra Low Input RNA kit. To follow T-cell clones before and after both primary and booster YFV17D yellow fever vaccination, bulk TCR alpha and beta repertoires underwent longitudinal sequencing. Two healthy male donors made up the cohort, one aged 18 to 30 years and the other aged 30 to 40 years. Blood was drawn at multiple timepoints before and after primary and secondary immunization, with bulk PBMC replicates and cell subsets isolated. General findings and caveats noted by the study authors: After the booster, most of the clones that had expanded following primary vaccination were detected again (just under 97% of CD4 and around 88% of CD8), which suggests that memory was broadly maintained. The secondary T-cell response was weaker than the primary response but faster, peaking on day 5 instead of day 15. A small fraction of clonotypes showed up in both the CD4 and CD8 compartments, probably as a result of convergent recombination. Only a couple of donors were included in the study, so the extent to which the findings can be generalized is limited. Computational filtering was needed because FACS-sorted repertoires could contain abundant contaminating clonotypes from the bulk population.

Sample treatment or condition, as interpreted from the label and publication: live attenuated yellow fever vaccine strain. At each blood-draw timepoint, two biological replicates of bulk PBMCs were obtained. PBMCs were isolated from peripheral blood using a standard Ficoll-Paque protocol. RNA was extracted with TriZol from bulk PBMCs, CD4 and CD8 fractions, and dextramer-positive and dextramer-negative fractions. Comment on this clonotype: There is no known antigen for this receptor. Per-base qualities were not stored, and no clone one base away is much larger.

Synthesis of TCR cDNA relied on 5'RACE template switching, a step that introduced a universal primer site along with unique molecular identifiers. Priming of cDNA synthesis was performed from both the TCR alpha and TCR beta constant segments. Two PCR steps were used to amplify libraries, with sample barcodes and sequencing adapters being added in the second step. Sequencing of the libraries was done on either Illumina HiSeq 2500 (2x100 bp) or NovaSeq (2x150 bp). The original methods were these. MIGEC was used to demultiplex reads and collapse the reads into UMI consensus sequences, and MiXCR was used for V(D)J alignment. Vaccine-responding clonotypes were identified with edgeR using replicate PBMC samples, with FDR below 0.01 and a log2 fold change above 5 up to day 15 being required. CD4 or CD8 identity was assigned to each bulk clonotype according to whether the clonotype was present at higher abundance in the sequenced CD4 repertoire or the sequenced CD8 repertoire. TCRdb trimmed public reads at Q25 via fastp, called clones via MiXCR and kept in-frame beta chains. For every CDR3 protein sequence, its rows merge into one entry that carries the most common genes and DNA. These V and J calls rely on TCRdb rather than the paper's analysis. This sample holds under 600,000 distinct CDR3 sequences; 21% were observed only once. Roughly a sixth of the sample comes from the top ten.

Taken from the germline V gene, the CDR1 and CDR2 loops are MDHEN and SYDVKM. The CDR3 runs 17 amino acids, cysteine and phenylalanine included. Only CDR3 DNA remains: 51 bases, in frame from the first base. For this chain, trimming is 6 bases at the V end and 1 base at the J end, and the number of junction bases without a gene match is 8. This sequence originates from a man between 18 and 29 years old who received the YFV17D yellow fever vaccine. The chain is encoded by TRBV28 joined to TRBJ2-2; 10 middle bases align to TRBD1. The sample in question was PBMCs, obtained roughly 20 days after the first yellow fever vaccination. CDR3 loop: CASRHGTGVKNTGELFF. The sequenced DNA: TGTGCCAGCAGGCACGGGACAGGGGTCAAGAACACCGGGGAGCTGTTTTTT.